A selection of T cell receptor beta chains follows, all from one sample in a study of cytomegalovirus exposure and HLA in healthy donors. Using immunoSEQ multiplex PCR, the repertoire was profiled, and TCRdb retains in-frame clones only, with some absent. The table has 260,000 or so clones, about nine tenths seen once. What was sequenced was PBMCs. The receptors were sampled from a woman aged 25 to 39 in good health and CMV-seronegative. The CDR3 runs from the conserved cysteine through the conserved F or W. Each record gives: D gene, V gene, clone size, J gene, CDR3 protein, CDR3 DNA. D genes are given only for firm matches. Clone size is stated in some rows and not others, as once, few, many or a class when expanded.

>NA|TRBV9|NA|TRBJ2-1
CASSVALGGREQFF
TGTGCCAGCAGCGTAGCATTAGGAGGCCGGGAGCAGTTCTTC
>NA|TRBV4-3|NA|TRBJ2-4
CASSQAEGAGNIQYF
TGCGCCAGCAGCCAAGCGGAGGGGGCCGGAAACATTCAGTACTTC
>TRBD1|TRBV27|NA|TRBJ2-7
CASSRGQGDEQYF
TGTGCCAGCAGCCGGGGACAGGGGGACGAGCAGTACTTC
>NA|TRBV5-1|NA|TRBJ2-3
CASSLESGVLQDF
TGCGCCAGCAGCTTGGAGTCGGGGGTTCTCCAGGATTTT
>TRBD1|TRBV28|NA|TRBJ2-5
CASRKQGARETQYF
TGTGCCAGCAGGAAACAGGGGGCTAGGGAGACCCAGTACTTC
>NA|TRBV30|NA|TRBJ2-1
CAWARGTSEQFF
TGTGCCTGGGCCCGAGGGACAAGTGAGCAGTTCTTC
>TRBD2|TRBV11-3|NA|TRBJ2-2
CASSPYAGEFTGELFF
TGTGCCAGCAGCCCCTACGCGGGAGAGTTCACCGGGGAGCTGTTTTTT
>NA|TRBV14|NA|TRBJ2-2
CASSQGVWLFF
TGTGCCAGCAGCCAGGGTGTTTGGCTGTTTTTT
>NA|TRBV5-1|NA|TRBJ2-3
CASRVGGIPDTQYF
TGCGCCAGCAGGGTCGGGGGTATCCCAGATACGCAGTATTTT
>NA|TRBV7-8|NA|TRBJ2-7
CASSLGRVVTYEQYF
TGTGCCAGCAGCTTAGGACGGGTGGTGACCTACGAGCAGTACTTC
>NA|TRBV5-4|once|TRBJ2-3
CASSAGPGSTDTQYF
TGTGCCAGCAGCGCGGGGCCAGGGAGCACAGATACGCAGTATTTT
>TRBD1|TRBV6-6|NA|TRBJ1-5
CASSSADRGTNQPQHF
TGTGCCAGCAGTTCCGCGGACAGGGGGACGAATCAGCCCCAGCATTTT
>TRBD1|TRBV9|once|TRBJ1-2
CASSAGTGLLGYTF
TGTGCCAGCAGCGCCGGGACAGGGCTGCTTGGCTACACCTTC
>NA|TRBV7-9|NA|TRBJ1-2
CASSQDIYGYTF
TGTGCCAGCAGTCAAGACATATATGGCTACACCTTC
>TRBD1|TRBV29-1|NA|TRBJ2-7
CSVQTGQGAYEQYF
TGCAGCGTCCAGACCGGACAGGGGGCTTACGAGCAGTACTTC
>TRBD1|TRBV29-1|NA|TRBJ1-5
CSVSSGTGKGQPQHF
TGCAGCGTTTCATCCGGGACAGGGAAGGGTCAGCCCCAGCATTTT
>TRBD1|TRBV27|once|TRBJ1-4
CASSLGPGTGEDEKLFF
TGTGCCAGCAGTTTAGGCCCCGGGACAGGGGAGGATGAAAAACTGTTTTTT
>TRBD1|TRBV19|few|TRBJ2-5
CASSPGTGGETQYF
TGTGCCAGTAGTCCAGGGACAGGGGGGGAGACCCAGTACTTC
>NA|TRBV5-6|once|TRBJ2-3
CASSPSGAFGDTQYF
TGTGCCAGCAGCCCGAGCGGTGCATTCGGAGATACGCAGTATTTT
>TRBD2|TRBV6-1|NA|TRBJ2-3
CASSEFGTTSTDTQYF
TGTGCCAGCAGTGAATTCGGGACTACCAGCACAGATACGCAGTATTTT
>TRBD2|TRBV18|NA|TRBJ2-7
CASSPPDLAELIPYEQYF
TGTGCCAGCTCACCCCCCGATCTAGCGGAGTTAATCCCTTACGAGCAGTACTTC
>NA|TRBV6-1|NA|TRBJ2-7
CASSEYGRAHEQYF
TGTGCCAGCAGTGAATATGGCAGGGCCCACGAGCAGTACTTC
>NA|TRBV11-2|NA|TRBJ1-1
CASSLGPDSFTEAFF
TGTGCCAGCAGCCTGGGTCCGGACAGTTTCACTGAAGCTTTCTTT
>TRBD1|TRBV19|once|TRBJ1-2
CASSIRTGGTHGYTF
TGTGCCAGTAGTATTCGGACAGGGGGTACACATGGCTACACCTTC
>NA|TRBV28|once|TRBJ2-7
CASRLGTGNEQYF
TGTGCCAGCAGACTCGGAACAGGCAACGAGCAGTACTTC
>NA|TRBV11-1|NA|TRBJ2-1
CASSLPWAEQFF
TGTGCCAGCAGCCTGCCCTGGGCCGAGCAGTTCTTC
>TRBD1|TRBV7-3|NA|TRBJ2-7
CASSFDRGYEQYF
TGTGCCAGCAGTTTCGACAGGGGCTACGAGCAGTACTTC
>NA|TRBV28|NA|TRBJ2-5
CASSLYNQETQYF
TGTGCCAGCAGTTTATACAACCAAGAGACCCAGTACTTC
>NA|TRBV5-4|NA|TRBJ2-2
CASSSTDRELFF
TGTGCCAGCAGCTCGACCGACAGGGAGCTGTTTTTT
>NA|TRBV27|once|TRBJ2-1
CASSLTGRGFF
TGTGCCAGCAGTTTGACCGGACGTGGGTTCTTC
>NA|TRBV11-2|NA|TRBJ2-5
CASSLSARQQETQYF
TGTGCCAGCAGCTTAAGCGCCCGGCAGCAAGAGACCCAGTACTTC
>TRBD1|TRBV28|NA|TRBJ2-7
CASTSGTGGDEQYF
TGTGCCAGCACTTCCGGGACAGGGGGCGACGAGCAGTACTTC
>TRBD2|TRBV5-6|NA|TRBJ2-7
CASSLASGVGMNEQYF
TGTGCCAGCAGCTTGGCTAGCGGGGTGGGTATGAACGAGCAGTACTTC
>TRBD2|TRBV27|NA|TRBJ2-2
CASSFGLAGGAGELFF
TGTGCCAGCAGTTTTGGGCTAGCGGGCGGCGCCGGGGAGCTGTTTTTT
>NA|TRBV6-5|NA|TRBJ2-1
CASSYRFVLSYEQFF
TGTGCCAGCAGTTACCGCTTTGTGTTAAGTTATGAGCAGTTCTTC